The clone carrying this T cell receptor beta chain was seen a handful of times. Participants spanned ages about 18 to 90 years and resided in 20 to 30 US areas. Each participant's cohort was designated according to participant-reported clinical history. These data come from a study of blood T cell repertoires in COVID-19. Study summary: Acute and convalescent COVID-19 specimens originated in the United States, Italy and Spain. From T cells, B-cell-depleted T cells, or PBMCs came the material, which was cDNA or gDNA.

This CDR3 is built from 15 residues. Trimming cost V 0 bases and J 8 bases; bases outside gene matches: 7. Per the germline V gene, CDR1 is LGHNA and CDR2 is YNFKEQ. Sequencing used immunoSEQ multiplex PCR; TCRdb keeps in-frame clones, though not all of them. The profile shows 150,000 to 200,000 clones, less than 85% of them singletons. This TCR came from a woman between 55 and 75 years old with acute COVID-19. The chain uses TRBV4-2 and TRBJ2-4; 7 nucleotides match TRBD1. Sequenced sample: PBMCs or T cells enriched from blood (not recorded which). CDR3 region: CASSQEAVGTDIQYF. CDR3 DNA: TGTGCCAGCAGCCAAGAGGCGGTCGGGACAGACATTCAGTACTTC.